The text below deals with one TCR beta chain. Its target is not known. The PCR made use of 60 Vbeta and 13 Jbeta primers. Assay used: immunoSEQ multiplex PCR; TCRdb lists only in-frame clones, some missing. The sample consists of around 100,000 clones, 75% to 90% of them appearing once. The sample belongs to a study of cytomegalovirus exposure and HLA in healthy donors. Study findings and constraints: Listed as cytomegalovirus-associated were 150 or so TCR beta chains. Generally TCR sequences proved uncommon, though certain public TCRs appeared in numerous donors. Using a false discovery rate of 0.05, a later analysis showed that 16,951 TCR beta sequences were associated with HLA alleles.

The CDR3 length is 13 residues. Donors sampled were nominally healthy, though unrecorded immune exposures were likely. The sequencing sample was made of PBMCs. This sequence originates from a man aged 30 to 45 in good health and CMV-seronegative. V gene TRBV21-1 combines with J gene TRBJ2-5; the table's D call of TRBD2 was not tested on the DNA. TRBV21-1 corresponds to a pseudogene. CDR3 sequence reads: CASTPGLQETQYF. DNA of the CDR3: TGTGCCAGCACCCCGGGATTACAAGAGACCCAGTACTTC.